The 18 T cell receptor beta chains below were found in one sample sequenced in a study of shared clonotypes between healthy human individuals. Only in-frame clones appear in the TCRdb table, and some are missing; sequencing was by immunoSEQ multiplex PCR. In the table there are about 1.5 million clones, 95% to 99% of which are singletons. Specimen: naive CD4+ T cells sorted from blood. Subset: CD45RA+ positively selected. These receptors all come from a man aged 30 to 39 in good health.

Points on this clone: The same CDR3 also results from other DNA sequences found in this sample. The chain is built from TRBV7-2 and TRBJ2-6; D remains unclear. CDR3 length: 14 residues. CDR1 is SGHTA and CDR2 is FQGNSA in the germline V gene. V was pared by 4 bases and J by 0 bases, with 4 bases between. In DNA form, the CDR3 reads TGTGCCAGCAGCTCGGACTCTGGGGCCAACGTCCTGACTTTC. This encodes CASSSDSGANVLTF. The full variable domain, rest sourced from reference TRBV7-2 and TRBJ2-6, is GAGVSQSPSNKVTEKGKDVELRCDPISGHTALYWYRQSLGQGLEFLIYFQGNSAPDKSGLPSDRFSAERTGGSVSTLTIQRTQQEDSAVYLCASSSDSGANVLTFGAGSRLTVL.

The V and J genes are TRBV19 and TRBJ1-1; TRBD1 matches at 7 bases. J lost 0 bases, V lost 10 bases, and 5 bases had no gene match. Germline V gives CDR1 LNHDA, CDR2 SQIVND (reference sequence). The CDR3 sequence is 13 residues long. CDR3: CATHGQVNTEAFF. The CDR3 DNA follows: TGTGCCACCCACGGACAGGTGAACACTGAAGCTTTCTTT.

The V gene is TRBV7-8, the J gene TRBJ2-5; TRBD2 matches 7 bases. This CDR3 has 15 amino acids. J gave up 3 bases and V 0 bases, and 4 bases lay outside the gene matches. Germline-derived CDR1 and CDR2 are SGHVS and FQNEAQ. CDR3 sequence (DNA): TGTGCCAGCAGCTTAGCGCCCGGACTAGAAGAGACCCAGTACTTC. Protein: CASSLAPGLEETQYF.

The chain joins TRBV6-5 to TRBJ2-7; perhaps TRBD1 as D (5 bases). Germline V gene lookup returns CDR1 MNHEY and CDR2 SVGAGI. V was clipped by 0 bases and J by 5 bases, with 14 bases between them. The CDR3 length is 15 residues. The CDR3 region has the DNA TGTGCCAGCAGTTACTCGAAACAGGTGTCCCACGAGCAGTACTTC. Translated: CASSYSKQVSHEQYF.

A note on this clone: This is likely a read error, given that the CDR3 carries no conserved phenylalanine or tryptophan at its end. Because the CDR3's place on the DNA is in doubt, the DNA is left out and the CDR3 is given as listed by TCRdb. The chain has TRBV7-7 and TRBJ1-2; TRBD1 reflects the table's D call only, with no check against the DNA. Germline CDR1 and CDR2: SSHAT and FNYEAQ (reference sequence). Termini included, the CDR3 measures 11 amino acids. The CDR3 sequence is CASTPVKPGII.

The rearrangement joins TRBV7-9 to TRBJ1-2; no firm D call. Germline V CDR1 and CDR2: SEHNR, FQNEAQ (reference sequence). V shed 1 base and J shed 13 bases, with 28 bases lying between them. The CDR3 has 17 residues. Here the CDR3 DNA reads TGTGCCAGCAGCTTAGACGGCTCCCTCGGCTTGTCCCAGGTGGGCACCTTC. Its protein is CASSLDGSLGLSQVGTF.

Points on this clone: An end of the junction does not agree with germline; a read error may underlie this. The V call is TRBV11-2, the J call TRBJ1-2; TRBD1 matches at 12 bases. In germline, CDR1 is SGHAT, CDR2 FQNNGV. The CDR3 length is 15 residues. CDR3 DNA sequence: TGTGCCAGCAGCTTAATCGAGGGGACAGGGGGCACCTTAGTCTTC. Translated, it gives CASSLIEGTGGTLVF.

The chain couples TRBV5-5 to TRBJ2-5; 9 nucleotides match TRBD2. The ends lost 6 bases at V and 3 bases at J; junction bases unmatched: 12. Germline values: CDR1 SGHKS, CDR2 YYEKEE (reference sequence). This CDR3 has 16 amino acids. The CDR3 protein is CASTLGMASGEETQYF. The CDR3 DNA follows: TGTGCCAGCACCCTTGGTATGGCTAGCGGGGAAGAGACCCAGTACTTC.

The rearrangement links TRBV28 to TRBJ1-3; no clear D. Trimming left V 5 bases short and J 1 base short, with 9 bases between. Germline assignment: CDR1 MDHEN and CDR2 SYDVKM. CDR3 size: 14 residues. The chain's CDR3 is CASSAGGSGNTIYF. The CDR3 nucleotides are TGTGCCAGCAGTGCCGGAGGTTCTGGAAACACCATATATTTT.

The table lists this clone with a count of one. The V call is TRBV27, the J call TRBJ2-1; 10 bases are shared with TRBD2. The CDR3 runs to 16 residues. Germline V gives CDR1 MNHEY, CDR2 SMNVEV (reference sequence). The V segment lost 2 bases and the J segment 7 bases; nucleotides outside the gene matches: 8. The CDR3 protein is CASSLHIAGGKNEQFF. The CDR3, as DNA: TGTGCCAGCAGTTTACATATAGCGGGAGGCAAAAATGAGCAGTTCTTC.

The CDR3 reads CASSTPGTGFQKLFF. CDR3 nucleotides: TGTGCCAGCAGCACTCCCGGGACAGGGTTTCAAAAACTGTTTTTT. The chain links TRBV7-6 to TRBJ1-4; 9 bases fit TRBD1. V dropped 5 bases and J dropped 9; count of bases not matched to a gene: 10. The CDR3 runs 15 residues. CDR1 is SGHVS and CDR2 is FNYEAQ in the germline V gene. The full variable domain, rest sourced from reference TRBV7-6 and TRBJ1-4, is GAGVSQSPRYKVTKRGQDVALRCDPISGHVSLYWYRQALGQGPEFLTYFNYEAQQDKSGLPNDRFSAERPEGSISTLTIQRTEQRDSAMYRCASSTPGTGFQKLFFGSGTQLSVL.

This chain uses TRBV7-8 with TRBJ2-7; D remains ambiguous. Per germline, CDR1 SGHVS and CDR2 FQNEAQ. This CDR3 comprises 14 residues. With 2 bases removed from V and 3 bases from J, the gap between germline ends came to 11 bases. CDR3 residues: CASSLSQSNYEQYF. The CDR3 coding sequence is TGTGCCAGCAGCTTAAGCCAAAGCAACTACGAGCAGTACTTC.

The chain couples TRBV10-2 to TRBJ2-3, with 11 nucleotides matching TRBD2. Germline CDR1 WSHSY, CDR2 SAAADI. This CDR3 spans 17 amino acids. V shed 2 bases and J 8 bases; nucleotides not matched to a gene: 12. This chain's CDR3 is CASSETSGSLFISTQYF. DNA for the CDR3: TGCGCCAGCAGTGAGACTAGCGGGAGTTTGTTCATCTCTACGCAGTATTTT.

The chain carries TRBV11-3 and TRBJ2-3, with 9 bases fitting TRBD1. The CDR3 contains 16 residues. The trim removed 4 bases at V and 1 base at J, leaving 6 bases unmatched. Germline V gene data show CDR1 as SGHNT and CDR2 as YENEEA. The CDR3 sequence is CASSYGTGSGTDTQYF. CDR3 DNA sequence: TGTGCCAGCAGCTACGGGACAGGGTCGGGCACAGATACGCAGTATTTT.

In DNA form, the CDR3 reads TGTGCCAGCTCACCAAGACGGACTAACTTCGGGGATACGCAGTATTTT. It encodes CASSPRRTNFGDTQYF. This chain links TRBV18 with TRBJ2-3; tentatively, D is TRBD2 (6 bases). The CDR3 length is 16 residues. CDR1 is KGHSH and CDR2 is LQKENI in the germline V gene. Trimming cost V 2 bases and J 6 bases, with 18 bases left between them.

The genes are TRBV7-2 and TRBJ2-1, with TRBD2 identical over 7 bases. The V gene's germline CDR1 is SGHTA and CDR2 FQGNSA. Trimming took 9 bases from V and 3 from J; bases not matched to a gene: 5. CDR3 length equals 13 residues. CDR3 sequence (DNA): TGTGCCAGTGTGGCGGGAGTCTACAATGAGCAGTTCTTC. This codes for CASVAGVYNEQFF. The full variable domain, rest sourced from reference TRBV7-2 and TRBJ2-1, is GAGVSQSPSNKVTEKGKDVELRCDPISGHTALYWYRQSLGQGLEFLIYFQGNSAPDKSGLPSDRFSAERTGGSVSTLTIQRTQQEDSAVYLCASVAGVYNEQFFGPGTRLTVL.

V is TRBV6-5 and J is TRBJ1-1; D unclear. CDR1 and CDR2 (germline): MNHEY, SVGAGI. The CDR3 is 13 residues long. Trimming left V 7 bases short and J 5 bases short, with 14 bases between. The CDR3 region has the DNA TGTGCCAGCATAGATCCGACGGGGACTGAAGCTTTCTTT. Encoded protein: CASIDPTGTEAFF.

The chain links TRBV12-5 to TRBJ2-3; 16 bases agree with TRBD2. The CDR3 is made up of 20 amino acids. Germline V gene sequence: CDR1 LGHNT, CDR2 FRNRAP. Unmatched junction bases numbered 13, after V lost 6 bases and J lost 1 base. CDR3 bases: TGTGCTAGTGGCCAAACCGGGACTAGCGGGAGGGCCCGCGGCACAGATACGCAGTATTTT. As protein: CASGQTGTSGRARGTDTQYF.